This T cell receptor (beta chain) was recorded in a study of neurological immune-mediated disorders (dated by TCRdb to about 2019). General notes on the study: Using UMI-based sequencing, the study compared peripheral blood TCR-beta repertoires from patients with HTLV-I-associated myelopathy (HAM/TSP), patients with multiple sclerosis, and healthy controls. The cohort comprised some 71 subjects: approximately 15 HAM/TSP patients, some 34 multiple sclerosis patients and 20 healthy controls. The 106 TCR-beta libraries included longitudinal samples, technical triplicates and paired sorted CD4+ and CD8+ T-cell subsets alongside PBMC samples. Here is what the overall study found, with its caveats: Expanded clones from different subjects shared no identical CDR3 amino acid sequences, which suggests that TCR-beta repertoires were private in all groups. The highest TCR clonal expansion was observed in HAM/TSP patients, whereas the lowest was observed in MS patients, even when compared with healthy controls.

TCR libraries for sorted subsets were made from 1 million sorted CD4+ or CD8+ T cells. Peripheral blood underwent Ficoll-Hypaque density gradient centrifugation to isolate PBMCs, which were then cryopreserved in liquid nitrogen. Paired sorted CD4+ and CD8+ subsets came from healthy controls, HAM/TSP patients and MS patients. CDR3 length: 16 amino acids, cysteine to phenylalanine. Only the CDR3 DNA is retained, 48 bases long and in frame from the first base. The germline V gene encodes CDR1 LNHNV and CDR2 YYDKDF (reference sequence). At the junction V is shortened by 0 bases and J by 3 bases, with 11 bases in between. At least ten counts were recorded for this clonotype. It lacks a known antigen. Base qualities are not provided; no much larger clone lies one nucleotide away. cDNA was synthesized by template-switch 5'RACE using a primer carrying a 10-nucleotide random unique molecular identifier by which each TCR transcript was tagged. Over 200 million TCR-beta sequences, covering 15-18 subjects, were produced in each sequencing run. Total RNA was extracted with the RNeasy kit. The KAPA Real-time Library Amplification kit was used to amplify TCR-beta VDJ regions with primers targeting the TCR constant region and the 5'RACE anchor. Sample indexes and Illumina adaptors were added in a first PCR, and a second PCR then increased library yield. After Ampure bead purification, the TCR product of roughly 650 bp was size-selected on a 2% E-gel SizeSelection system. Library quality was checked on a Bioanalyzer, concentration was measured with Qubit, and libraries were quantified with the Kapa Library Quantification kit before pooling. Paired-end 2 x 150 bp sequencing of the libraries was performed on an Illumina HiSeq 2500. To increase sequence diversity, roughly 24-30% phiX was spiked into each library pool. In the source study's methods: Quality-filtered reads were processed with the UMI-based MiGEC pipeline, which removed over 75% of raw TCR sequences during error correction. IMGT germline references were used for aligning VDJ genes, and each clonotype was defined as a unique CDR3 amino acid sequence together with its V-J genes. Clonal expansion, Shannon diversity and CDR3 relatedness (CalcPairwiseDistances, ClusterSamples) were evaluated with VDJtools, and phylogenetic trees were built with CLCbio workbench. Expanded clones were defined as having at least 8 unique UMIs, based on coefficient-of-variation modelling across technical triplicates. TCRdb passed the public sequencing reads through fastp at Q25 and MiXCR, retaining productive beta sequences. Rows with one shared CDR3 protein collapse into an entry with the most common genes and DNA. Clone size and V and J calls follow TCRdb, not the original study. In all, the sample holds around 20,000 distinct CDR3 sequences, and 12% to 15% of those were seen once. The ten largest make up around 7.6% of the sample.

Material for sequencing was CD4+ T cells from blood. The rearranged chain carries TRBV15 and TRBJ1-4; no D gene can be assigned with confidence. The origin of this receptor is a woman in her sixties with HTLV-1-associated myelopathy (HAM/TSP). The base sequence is TGTGCCACCAGCAGAGAGAGTCGCAGACCTAATGAAAAACTGTTTTTT. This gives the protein CATSRESRRPNEKLFF.